Presented here are 14 T cell receptor beta chains from one specimen sequenced in a study of blood T cells in healthy people across ages. Next came a second PCR, run for roughly 7 to 12 cycles, which used a sample-barcoded 5' primer along with a J-beta primer mix. TCRdb redid the calling of the 5' RACE reads with MiXCR, one entry per CDR3 protein. The table has hundreds of thousands of distinct CDR3 sequences, over 45% seen once. The sequencing input was blood. The receptors were gathered from a woman aged 60-75 years in good health.

The V gene is TRBV2, the J gene TRBJ2-2; 9 bases are a match to TRBD1. The CDR3 sequence is 15 residues long. With 6 bases clipped from V and 5 bases from J, the junction kept 7 bases outside the gene matches. Germline CDR1 and CDR2: SNHLY and FYNNEI. The CDR3 DNA follows: TGTGCCAGCAGAGGGACAGGGAAAGTTACCGGGGAGCTGTTTTTT. Translation gives CASRGTGKVTGELFF.

This sequence joins TRBV2 and TRBJ2-7, with 8 bases that match TRBD2. The CDR3 extends over 14 amino acids. Germline CDR1 is SNHLY and CDR2 is FYNNEI. J gave up 3 bases and V 4 bases, and 5 bases lay outside the gene matches. The CDR3 spells CASSAASGSYEQYF. The CDR3, as DNA: TGTGCCAGCAGTGCTGCCAGCGGGAGCTACGAGCAGTACTTC.

The chain couples TRBV9 to TRBJ2-1, with D possibly being TRBD1 or TRBD2 (5 bases each). Trimming stripped 4 bases from V and 2 bases from J, with 16 bases between. The germline CDR1 and CDR2 sequences are SGDLS and YYNGEE. The CDR3 length is 16 residues. The DNA of the CDR3 is TGTGCCAGCAGCCTGGGACCTCCGGGACCCTACAATGAGCAGTTCTTC. Translated, it gives CASSLGPPGPYNEQFF. Based on the CDR3 plus reference TRBV9 and TRBJ2-1, the full variable domain is DSGVTQTPKHLITATGQRVTLRCSPRSGDLSVYWYQQSLDQGLQFLIQYYNGEERAKGNILERFSAQQFPDLHSELNLSSLELGDSALYFCASSLGPPGPYNEQFFGPGTRLTVL.

The chain recombines TRBV19 with TRBJ1-1, with D perhaps TRBD1 (5 bases). Germline V gene sequence: CDR1 LNHDA, CDR2 SQIVND (reference sequence). The CDR3 consists of 15 residues. The V end lost 4 bases, the J end lost 0 bases, and 12 bases lay between the germline ends. As DNA, the CDR3 is TGTGCCAGTAGTAGGCTGACAGAGATGAACACTGAAGCTTTCTTT. Amino acid sequence: CASSRLTEMNTEAFF.

The rearrangement joins TRBV20-1 to TRBJ2-5; D is unclear. This CDR3 has 14 residues. Trimming took 0 bases from V and 1 from J, leaving 9 bases between them. Germline assignment: CDR1 DFQATT and CDR2 SNEGSKA (reference sequence). The CDR3 loop is CSAREAGRQETQYF. In DNA form, the CDR3 reads TGCAGTGCTAGAGAGGCAGGACGCCAAGAGACCCAGTACTTC.

This clonotype was counted a single time. CDR3 protein: CASSNNRARGELFF. The CDR3 DNA is TGTGCCAGCAGCAACAACAGGGCTAGGGGGGAGCTGTTTTTT. The V call is TRBV21-1, the J call TRBJ2-2; the DNA was not compared with TRBD1, the D call given in the table. TRBV21-1 is an annotated pseudogene. The CDR3 contains 14 residues.

This clonotype appeared a few times. V and J are TRBV7-2 and TRBJ2-7; 7 bases agree with TRBD1. CDR3 length: 14 amino acids. CDR1 is SGHTA, CDR2 FQGNSA, per germline. Trimming cost V 5 bases and J 3 bases; bases outside gene matches: 7. CDR3 in amino acids: CASSGRTGDYEQYF. CDR3 nucleotides: TGTGCCAGCAGCGGGCGGACAGGAGACTACGAGCAGTACTTC.

The chain recombines TRBV4-3 with TRBJ1-2; D possibly corresponds to TRBD1 (6 bases). The germline V and J ends were trimmed by 3 bases and 0 bases, with 11 bases remaining between them. CDR3 length: 15 residues. CDR1 is LGHNA, CDR2 YSLEER, per germline. This CDR3 reads CASSHSDRSNYGYTF. The CDR3 DNA reads TGCGCCAGCAGCCATTCGGACAGATCTAACTATGGCTACACCTTC.

The genes are TRBV28 and TRBJ2-4; 10 bases map to TRBD2. The CDR3 has 12 residues. V lost 3 bases, J lost 13 bases, and 3 bases stayed unmatched. In germline, CDR1 is MDHEN, CDR2 SYDVKM. As DNA, the CDR3 is TGTGCCAGCAGTTTTGGACTAGCGGAGCAGTACTTC. Translating it yields CASSFGLAEQYF.

The CDR3 loop is CSASSITSGRVEQFF. CDR3 nucleotides: TGCAGTGCCAGTTCGATAACTAGCGGGAGGGTTGAGCAGTTCTTC. The rearrangement links TRBV20-1 to TRBJ2-1, with 13 nucleotides matching TRBD2. In germline, CDR1 is DFQATT, CDR2 SNEGSKA (reference sequence). The CDR3 sequence is 15 residues long. With V trimmed by 6 bases and J by 9 bases, 11 bases remained unmatched.

The V and J genes are TRBV2 and TRBJ1-1; 8 bases fit TRBD1. The CDR3 contains 17 residues. Unmatched junction bases numbered 16, after V lost 6 bases and J lost 4 bases. Germline assignment: CDR1 SNHLY and CDR2 FYNNEI. The CDR3 coding sequence is TGTGCCAGCAGGTTCGGGGGACAGGTCGGGGGTGGCACTGAAGCTTTCTTT. Protein sequence: CASRFGGQVGGGTEAFF.

CDR3 loop: CASSTPDRAYEQYF. CDR3 DNA sequence: TGTGCCAGCAGTACCCCGGACAGGGCCTACGAGCAGTACTTC. This chain uses TRBV6-2 or TRBV6-3 with TRBJ2-4, with 8 bases fitting TRBD1. Judging by the DNA end, TRBJ2-7 fits better; the J call may be wrong. The CDR3 contains 14 residues. Germline loops: CDR1 MNHEY, CDR2 SVGEGT.

This clonotype was counted a few times. The chain couples TRBV2 to TRBJ2-5, with 11 nucleotides matching TRBD2. The germline gives CDR1 SNHLY, CDR2 FYNNEI. Germline trimming cut 4 bases from V and 3 bases from J; bases unmatched to any gene: 7. The CDR3 length is 16 residues. CDR3 nucleotide sequence: TGTGCCAGCAGTGGGCCGCTGGGACTAGCGGAAGAGACCCAGTACTTC. Its protein product is CASSGPLGLAEETQYF.

This clonotype showed up just a few times. This chain links TRBV7-2 with TRBJ2-5; 9 nucleotides align to TRBD1. The germline V gene has CDR1 SGHTA and CDR2 FQGNSA. The CDR3 has 15 amino acids. The V gene end was trimmed by 3 bases and the J gene end by 5 bases; junction bases not matched to a gene: 7. The CDR3 is CASSFQTGGRETQYF. As DNA, the CDR3 is TGTGCCAGCAGCTTCCAGACAGGGGGTCGCGAGACCCAGTACTTC.